This T cell receptor beta chain was sequenced in a study of vaccination and CD4 T cells after COVID-19. With the Oncomine TCR Beta short-read assay, DNA from cultured CD4+ T cells was sequenced. Genomic DNA was taken out of cultured CD4+ T cells by extraction. TCRdb ran MiXCR on the PCR reads and lists one entry per CDR3 protein. The table lists around 9,000 distinct CDR3 sequences, roughly 60% of them singletons, with approximately 7.6% in the top ten. Stated treatment: approximately nine-day PBMC culture with coronavirus spike peptide pools or control peptides (ViraFEST assay). V trimming: 3 bases; J trimming: 6 bases; junction bases outside the gene matches: 7. This CDR3 spans 15 amino acids. CDR1 and CDR2 from the germline V gene are MGHDK and SYGVNS. Turning to this clonotype: Its target is unknown.

This receptor was obtained from a human donor who had recovered from COVID-19. The rearrangement links TRBV25-1 to TRBJ1-5; 8 bases match TRBD1. Specimen: CD4+ T cells from blood, cultured in vitro. The CDR3 bases are TGTGCCAGCAGTGAGGGGACAGGACTAGGTCAGCCCCAGCATTTT. Its translation is CASSEGTGLGQPQHF.